This T cell receptor beta chain is from a study of cytomegalovirus exposure and HLA in healthy donors. Whole-study context: The use of the same platform for the 90 to 150 validation repertoires and the roughly 680 first-cohort repertoires was reported by a later analysis.

Losses at the gene ends were 2 bases for V and 4 bases for J; bases not matched to a gene: 3. Germline V gives CDR1 MNHEY, CDR2 SVGAGI. The CDR3 has 15 residues. A note on this clone: Its antigen is not known.

The donors were in the approximately 120-subject validation cohort; that cohort was separate from the roughly 680-subject first cohort. Findings and caveats of the study: With high specificity and sensitivity, the classifier reportedly diagnosed cytomegalovirus status. While the bulk of TCR sequences proved rare, some public TCRs turned up in many donors.

Sequenced by immunoSEQ multiplex PCR; TCRdb stores in-frame clones only, minus some. The repertoire holds approximately 270,000 clones, with 65% to 90% as singletons. V is TRBV6-5 and J is TRBJ2-2; 8 bases agree with TRBD2. This receptor was taken from a young woman in good health and CMV-seronegative. Sequencing was performed on PBMCs. The CDR3 loop reads CASSYLREGTGELFF. CDR3 sequence (DNA): TGTGCCAGCAGTTACCTCCGGGAGGGCACCGGGGAGCTGTTTTTT.